The following is a T cell receptor (beta chain) sequence with its context. Its target is not known. These data originate in a study of cytomegalovirus exposure and HLA in healthy donors. About the research overall: When about 400 donors were genotyped, about 80% of them were found to fall in the Caucasian-associated ancestry cluster.

Overall study findings and caveats: Reports indicated that the classifier achieved high specificity and sensitivity in diagnosing cytomegalovirus status. A link between a missense DCLRE1C variant and TCR beta V- and J-gene trimming emerged from a later analysis.

Germline V gene data show CDR1 as LGHNA and CDR2 as YSLEER. Between the trimmed V and J ends, which lost 0 bases and 3 bases, there was a span of 11 bases. The CDR3 totals 16 residues. Amplification used 60 Vbeta primers and 13 Jbeta primers. The assay was immunoSEQ multiplex PCR, and TCRdb's table has in-frame clones only and misses some. The sample lists under 200,000 clones; around four fifths were seen once. The source is a woman aged 45-65 years in good health and CMV-seronegative. Material for sequencing was PBMCs. The chain combines TRBV4-3 with TRBJ1-4, with D possibly matching TRBD1 (6 bases). CDR3 coding DNA: TGCGCCAGCAGCCAAGACAACAGGGACCCTAATGAAAAACTGTTTTTT. It specifies CASSQDNRDPNEKLFF.